This T cell receptor (beta chain) is from a study of CD8 T cells in ankylosing spondylitis. TCRdb reprocessed the 5' RACE reads with MiXCR, giving one entry per CDR3 protein. The sample yields about 320,000 distinct CDR3 sequences, 11% seen once. The CDR3 is made up of 15 amino acids. Germline CDR1 ENHRY, CDR2 SYGVKD. J lost 4 bases, V lost 4 bases, and 8 bases had no gene match. This clonotype was observed at least ten times. The sequence came from a female donor with ankylosing spondylitis or in good health (not recorded which). Sample: blood, either unsorted or a sorted T cell fraction (not recorded which). The gene calls are TRBV10-3 and TRBJ2-7, with 9 bases identical to TRBD2. CDR3 bases: TGTGCCATCAGTGCGGGGCTAGCGGGACAGTACGAGCAGTACTTC. Its translation: CAISAGLAGQYEQYF.